The clone carrying this T cell receptor beta chain appeared a few times. This may stem from a read error, because a much larger clone lies one nucleotide away. CDR3 length equals 15 residues. This entry is derived from a study of blood T cells in healthy people across ages. For the second PCR, which ran for roughly 7 to 11 cycles, a sample-barcoded 5' primer and a J-beta primer mix were used. The template-switch adaptor was a 5' adaptor with 12 random nucleotides. It tagged each cDNA molecule. Each sample yielded at least 2.5 million CDR3-containing paired-end reads. Via MiXCR, TCRdb re-called the 5' RACE reads, giving one row per CDR3 protein. The sample lists approximately 700,000 distinct CDR3 sequences; roughly 32% were seen once. RNA extraction gave at least 5.5 micrograms of total RNA per sample.

The chain joins TRBV12-3 or TRBV12-4 to TRBJ1-2; 7 bases line up with TRBD1. The sequence was collected from a woman at least 80 years old in good health. The sequencing input was blood. The CDR3 spells CASNLIETGLGGYTF. CDR3 DNA sequence: TGTGCCAGCAATTTAATAGAGACAGGGCTTGGCGGCTACACCTTC.